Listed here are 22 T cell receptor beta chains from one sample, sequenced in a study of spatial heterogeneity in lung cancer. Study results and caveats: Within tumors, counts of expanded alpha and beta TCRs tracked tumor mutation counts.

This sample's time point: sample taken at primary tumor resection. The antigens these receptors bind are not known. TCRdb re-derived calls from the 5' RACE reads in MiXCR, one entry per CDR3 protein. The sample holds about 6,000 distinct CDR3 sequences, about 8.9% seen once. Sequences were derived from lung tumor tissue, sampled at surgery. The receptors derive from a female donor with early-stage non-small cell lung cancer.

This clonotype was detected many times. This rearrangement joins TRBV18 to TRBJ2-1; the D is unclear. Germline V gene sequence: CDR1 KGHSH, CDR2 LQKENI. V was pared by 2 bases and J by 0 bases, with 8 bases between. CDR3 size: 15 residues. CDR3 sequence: CASSPSPDSYNEQFF. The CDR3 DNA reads TGTGCCAGCTCACCAAGTCCAGACTCCTACAATGAGCAGTTCTTC. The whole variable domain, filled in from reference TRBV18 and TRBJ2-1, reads NAGVMQNPRHLVRRRGQEARLRCSPMKGHSHVYWYRQLPEEGLKFMVYLQKENIIDESGMPKERFSAEFPKEGPSILRIQQVVRGDSAAYFCASSPSPDSYNEQFFGPGTRLTVL.

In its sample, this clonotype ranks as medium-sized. The CDR3 bases are TGTGCCAGCAGTTACTGGTCCTATTCACCCCTCCACTTT. Residues: CASSYWSYSPLHF. The chain combines TRBV28 with TRBJ1-6; D remains ambiguous. Trimming stripped 4 bases from V and 8 bases from J, with 9 bases between. The CDR3 contains 13 residues. The germline CDR1 and CDR2 sequences are MDHEN and SYDVKM.

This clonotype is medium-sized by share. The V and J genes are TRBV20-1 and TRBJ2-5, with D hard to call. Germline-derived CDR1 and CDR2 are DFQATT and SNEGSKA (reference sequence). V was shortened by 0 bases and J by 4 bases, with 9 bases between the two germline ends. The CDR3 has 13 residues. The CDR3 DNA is TGCAGTGCTAGAGATGTACTGGGAGAGACCCAGTACTTC. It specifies CSARDVLGETQYF.

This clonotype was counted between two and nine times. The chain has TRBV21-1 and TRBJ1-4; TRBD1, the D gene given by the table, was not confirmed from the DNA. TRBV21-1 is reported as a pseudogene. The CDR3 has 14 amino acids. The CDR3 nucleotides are TGTGCCAGCAGCTCCGAACAGGGGGCCGAGGGACTGTTTTTT. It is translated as CASSSEQGAEGLFF.

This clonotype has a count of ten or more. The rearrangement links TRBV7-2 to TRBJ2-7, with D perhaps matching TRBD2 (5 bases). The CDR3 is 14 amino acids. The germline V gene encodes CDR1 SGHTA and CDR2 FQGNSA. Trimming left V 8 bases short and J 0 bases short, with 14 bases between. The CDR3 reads CASCEGWTSYEQYF. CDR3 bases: TGTGCCAGCTGCGAGGGATGGACCTCCTACGAGCAGTACTTC.

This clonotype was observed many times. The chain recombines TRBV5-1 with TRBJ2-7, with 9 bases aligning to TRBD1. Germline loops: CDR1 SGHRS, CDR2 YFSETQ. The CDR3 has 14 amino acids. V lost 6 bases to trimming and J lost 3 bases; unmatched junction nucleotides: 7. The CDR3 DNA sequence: TGCGCCAGCACCGGGACAGGGTTAGGCTACGAGCAGTACTTC. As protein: CASTGTGLGYEQYF.

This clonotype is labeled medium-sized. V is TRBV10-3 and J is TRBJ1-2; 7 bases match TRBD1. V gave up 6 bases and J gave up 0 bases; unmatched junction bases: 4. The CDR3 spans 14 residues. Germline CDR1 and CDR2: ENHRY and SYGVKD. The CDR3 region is CAISRDSTNYGYTF. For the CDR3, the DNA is TGTGCCATCAGCCGGGACAGCACTAACTATGGCTACACCTTC.

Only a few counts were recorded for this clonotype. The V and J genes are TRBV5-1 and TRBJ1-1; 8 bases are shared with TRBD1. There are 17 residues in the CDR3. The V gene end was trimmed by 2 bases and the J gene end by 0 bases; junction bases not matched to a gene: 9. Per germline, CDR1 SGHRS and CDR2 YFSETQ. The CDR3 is CASSLKSYRGMNTEAFF. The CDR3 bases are TGCGCCAGCAGCTTAAAATCTTACAGGGGGATGAACACTGAAGCTTTCTTT. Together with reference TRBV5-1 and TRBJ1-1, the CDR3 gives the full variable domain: KAGVTQTPRYLIKTRGQQVTLSCSPISGHRSVSWYQQTPGQGLQFLFEYFSETQRNKGNFPGRFSGRQFSNSRSEMNVSTLELGDSALYLCASSLKSYRGMNTEAFFGQGTRLTVV.

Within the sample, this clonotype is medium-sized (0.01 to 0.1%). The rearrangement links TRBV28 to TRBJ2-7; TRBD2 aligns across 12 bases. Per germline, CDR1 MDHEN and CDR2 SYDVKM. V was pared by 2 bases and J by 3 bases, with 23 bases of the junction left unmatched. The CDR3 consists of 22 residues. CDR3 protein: CASSLLRGRRTSGATPLYEQYF. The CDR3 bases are TGTGCCAGCAGTTTACTCAGGGGGCGCCGGACTAGCGGGGCGACCCCCCTCTACGAGCAGTACTTC.

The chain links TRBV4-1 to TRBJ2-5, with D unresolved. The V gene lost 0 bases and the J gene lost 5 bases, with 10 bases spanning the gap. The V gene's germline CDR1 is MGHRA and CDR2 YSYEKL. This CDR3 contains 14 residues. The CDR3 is CASSQDSTKETQYF. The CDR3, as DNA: TGCGCCAGCAGCCAAGACAGTACCAAGGAGACCCAGTACTTC.

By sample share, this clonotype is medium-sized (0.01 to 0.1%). The CDR3 nucleotides are TGTGCCAGCAGCTCTGGACAGATAAGGGAGACCCAGTACTTC. Translating it yields CASSSGQIRETQYF. The chain couples TRBV9 to TRBJ2-5; a possible D gene is TRBD1 (6 bases). Trimming shortened V by 4 bases and J by 5 bases, and 15 bases separated the two germline ends. Germline V gene sequence: CDR1 SGDLS, CDR2 YYNGEE. This CDR3 comprises 14 residues.

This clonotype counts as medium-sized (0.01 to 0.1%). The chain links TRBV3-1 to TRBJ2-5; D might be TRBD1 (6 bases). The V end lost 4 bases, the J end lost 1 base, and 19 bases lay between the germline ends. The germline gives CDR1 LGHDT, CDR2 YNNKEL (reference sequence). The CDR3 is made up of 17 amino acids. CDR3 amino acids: CASSPIEGRGGQETQYF. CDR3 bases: TGTGCCAGCAGCCCGATAGAAGGGCGAGGGGGCCAAGAGACCCAGTACTTC.

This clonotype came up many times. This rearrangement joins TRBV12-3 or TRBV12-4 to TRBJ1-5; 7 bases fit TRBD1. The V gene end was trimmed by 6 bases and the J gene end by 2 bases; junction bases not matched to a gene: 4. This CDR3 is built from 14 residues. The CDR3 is CASSSGQGNQPQHF. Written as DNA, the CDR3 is TGTGCCAGCAGCTCTGGACAGGGCAATCAGCCCCAGCATTTT.

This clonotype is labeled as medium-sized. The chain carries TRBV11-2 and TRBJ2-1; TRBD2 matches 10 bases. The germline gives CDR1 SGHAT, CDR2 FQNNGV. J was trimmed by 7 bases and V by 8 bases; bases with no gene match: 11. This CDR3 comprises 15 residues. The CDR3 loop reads CASPPSGGALNEQFF. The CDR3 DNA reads TGTGCCAGCCCTCCAAGCGGGGGGGCGCTGAATGAGCAGTTCTTC.

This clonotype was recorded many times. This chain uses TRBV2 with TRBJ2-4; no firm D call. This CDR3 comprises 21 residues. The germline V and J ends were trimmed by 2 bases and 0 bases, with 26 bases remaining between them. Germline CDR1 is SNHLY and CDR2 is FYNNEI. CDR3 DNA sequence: TGTGCCAGCAGTGAATCGCATGGCCGGGCCGCGTTGGTTGGAGCCAAAAACATTCAGTACTTC. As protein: CASSESHGRAALVGAKNIQYF. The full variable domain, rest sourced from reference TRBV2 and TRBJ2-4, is EPEVTQTPSHQVTQMGQEVILRCVPISNHLYFYWYRQILGQKVEFLVSFYNNEISEKSEIFDDQFSVERPDGSNFTLKIRSTKLEDSAMYFCASSESHGRAALVGAKNIQYFGAGTRLSVL.

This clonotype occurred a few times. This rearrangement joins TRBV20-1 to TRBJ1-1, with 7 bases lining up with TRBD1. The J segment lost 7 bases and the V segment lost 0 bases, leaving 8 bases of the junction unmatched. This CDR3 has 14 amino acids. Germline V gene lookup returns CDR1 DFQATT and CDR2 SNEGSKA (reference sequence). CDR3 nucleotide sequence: TGCAGTGCTAGAGACGAAGGGGGCGCAGTTGAAGCTTTCTTT. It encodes CSARDEGGAVEAFF.

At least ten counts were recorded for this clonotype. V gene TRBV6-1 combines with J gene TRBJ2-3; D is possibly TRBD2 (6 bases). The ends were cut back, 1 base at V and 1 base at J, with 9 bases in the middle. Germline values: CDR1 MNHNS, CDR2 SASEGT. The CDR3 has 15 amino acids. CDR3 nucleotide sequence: TGTGCCAGCAGTGAAGTGGACTACCGCACAGATACGCAGTATTTT. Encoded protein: CASSEVDYRTDTQYF.

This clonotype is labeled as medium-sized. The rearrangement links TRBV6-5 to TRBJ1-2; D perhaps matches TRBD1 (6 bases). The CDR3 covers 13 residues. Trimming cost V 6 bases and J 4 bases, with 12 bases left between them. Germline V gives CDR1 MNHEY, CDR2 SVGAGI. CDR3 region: CASRATGFYGYTF. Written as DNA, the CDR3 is TGTGCCAGCAGAGCTACAGGGTTCTATGGCTACACCTTC.

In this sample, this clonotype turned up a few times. The CDR3 protein is CASSSITSGGGTGELFF. In DNA, the CDR3 is TGTGCCAGCAGTTCGATTACTAGCGGTGGGGGCACCGGGGAGCTGTTTTTT. The chain has TRBV12-3 or TRBV12-4 and TRBJ2-2, with 8 positions matching TRBD2. CDR3 length equals 17 residues. J gave up 4 bases and V 4 bases, and 11 bases lay outside the gene matches.

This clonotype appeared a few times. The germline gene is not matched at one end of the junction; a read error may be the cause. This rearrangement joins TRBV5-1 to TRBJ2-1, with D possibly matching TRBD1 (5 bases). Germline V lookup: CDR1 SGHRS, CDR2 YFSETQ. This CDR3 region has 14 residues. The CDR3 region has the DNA TGCGCCAGCAGGTTGGGGCCGGCGTACAATGAGCAGTTCTTC. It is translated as CASRLGPAYNEQFF.

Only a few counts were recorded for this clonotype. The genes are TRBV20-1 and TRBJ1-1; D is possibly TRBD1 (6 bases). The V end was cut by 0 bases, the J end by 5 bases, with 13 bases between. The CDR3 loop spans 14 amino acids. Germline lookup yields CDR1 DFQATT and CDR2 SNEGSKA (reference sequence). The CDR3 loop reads CSARDRGQGTEAFF. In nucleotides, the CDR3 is TGCAGTGCTAGAGACAGGGGTCAGGGGACTGAAGCTTTCTTT.

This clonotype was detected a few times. The CDR3 here is CASSVGLPTAEQFF. The CDR3 bases are TGTGCCAGCAGTGTTGGGCTTCCCACCGCGGAGCAGTTCTTC. The chain carries TRBV2 and TRBJ2-1; D remains ambiguous. There are 14 residues in the CDR3. The V end lost 4 bases, the J end lost 10 bases, and 17 bases lay between the germline ends. Germline V CDR1 and CDR2: SNHLY, FYNNEI. The full variable domain, completed using reference TRBV2 and TRBJ2-1, is EPEVTQTPSHQVTQMGQEVILRCVPISNHLYFYWYRQILGQKVEFLVSFYNNEISEKSEIFDDQFSVERPDGSNFTLKIRSTKLEDSAMYFCASSVGLPTAEQFFGPGTRLTVL.